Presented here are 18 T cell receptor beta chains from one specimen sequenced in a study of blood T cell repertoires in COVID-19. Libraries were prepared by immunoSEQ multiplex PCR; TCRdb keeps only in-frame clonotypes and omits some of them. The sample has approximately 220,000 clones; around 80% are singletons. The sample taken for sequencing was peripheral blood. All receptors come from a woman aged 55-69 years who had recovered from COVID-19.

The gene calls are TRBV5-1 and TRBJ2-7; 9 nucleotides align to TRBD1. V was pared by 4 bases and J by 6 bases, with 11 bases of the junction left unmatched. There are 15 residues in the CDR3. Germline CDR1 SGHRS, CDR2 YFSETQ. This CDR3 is CASSINPGQGSEQYF. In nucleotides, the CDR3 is TGCGCCAGCAGCATAAACCCGGGACAGGGAAGCGAGCAGTACTTC.

This CDR3 is CASSFGGTGPNTEAFF. In DNA form, the CDR3 reads TGTGCCAGCAGCTTCGGTGGGACAGGGCCGAACACTGAAGCTTTCTTT. The J gene is TRBJ1-1, the V gene TRBV5-6; 9 nucleotides line up with TRBD1. After removal of 2 bases from V and 1 base from J, the junction contained 6 bases not matched to a gene. Germline V CDR1 and CDR2: SGHDT, YYEEEE. The length of the CDR3 is 16 residues.

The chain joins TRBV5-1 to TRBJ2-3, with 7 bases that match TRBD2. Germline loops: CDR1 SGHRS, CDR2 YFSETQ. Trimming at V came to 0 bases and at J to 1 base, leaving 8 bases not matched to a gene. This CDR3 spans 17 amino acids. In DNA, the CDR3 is TGCGCCAGCAGCTTGGGACTAGCCGGGAGAGGCACAGATACGCAGTATTTT. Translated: CASSLGLAGRGTDTQYF.

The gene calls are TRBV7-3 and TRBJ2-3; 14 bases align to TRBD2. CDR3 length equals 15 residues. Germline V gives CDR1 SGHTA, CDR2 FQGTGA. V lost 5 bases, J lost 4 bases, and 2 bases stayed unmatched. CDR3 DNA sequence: TGTGCCAGCAGCATGACTAGCGGGGGGGCAGATACGCAGTATTTT. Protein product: CASSMTSGGADTQYF.

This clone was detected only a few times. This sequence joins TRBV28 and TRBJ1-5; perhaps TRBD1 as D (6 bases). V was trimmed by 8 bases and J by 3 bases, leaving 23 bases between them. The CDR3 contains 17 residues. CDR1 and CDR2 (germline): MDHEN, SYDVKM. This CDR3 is CASLNSPDRLYNQPQHF. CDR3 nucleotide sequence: TGTGCCAGCCTCAACTCCCCTGACAGGTTATACAATCAGCCCCAGCATTTT.

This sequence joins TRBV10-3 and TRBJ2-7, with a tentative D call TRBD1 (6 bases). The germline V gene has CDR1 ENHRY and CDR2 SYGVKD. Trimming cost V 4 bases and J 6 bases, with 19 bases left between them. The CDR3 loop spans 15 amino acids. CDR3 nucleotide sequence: TGTGCCATCAGTGTAAGTGGCAGGGGAGCATCCGAGCAGTACTTC. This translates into CAISVSGRGASEQYF.

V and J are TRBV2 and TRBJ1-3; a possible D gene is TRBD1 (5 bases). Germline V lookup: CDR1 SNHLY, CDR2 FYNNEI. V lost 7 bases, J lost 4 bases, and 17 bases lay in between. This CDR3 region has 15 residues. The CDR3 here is CASTMTGAFGNTIYF. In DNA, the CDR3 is TGTGCCAGCACTATGACTGGGGCTTTCGGAAACACCATATATTTT.

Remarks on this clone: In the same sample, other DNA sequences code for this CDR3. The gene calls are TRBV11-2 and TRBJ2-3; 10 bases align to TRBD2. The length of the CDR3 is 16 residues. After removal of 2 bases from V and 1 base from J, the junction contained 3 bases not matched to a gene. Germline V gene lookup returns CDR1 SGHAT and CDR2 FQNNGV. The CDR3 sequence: CASSLRLAGGTDTQYF. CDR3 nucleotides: TGTGCCAGCAGCTTACGTCTAGCGGGGGGCACAGATACGCAGTATTTT.

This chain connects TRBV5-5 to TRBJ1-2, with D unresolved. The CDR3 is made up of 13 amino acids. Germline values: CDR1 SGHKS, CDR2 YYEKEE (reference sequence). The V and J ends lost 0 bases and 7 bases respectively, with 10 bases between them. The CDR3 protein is CASSLGPNGGYTF. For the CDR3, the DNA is TGTGCCAGCAGCTTGGGCCCGAACGGTGGCTACACCTTC.

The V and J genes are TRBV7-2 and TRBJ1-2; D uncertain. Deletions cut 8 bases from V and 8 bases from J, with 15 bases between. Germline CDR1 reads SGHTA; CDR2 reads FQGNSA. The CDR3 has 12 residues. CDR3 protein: CASERERTGYTF. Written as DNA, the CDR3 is TGTGCCAGCGAGAGGGAACGCACCGGCTACACCTTC.

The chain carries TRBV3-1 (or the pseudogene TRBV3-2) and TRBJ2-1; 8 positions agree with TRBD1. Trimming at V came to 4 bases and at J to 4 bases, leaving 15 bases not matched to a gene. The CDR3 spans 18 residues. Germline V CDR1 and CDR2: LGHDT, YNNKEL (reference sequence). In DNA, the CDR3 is TGTGCCAGCAGCCTCCCACCGGAGGACAGGGTGGTATACAATGAGCAGTTCTTC. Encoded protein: CASSLPPEDRVVYNEQFF.

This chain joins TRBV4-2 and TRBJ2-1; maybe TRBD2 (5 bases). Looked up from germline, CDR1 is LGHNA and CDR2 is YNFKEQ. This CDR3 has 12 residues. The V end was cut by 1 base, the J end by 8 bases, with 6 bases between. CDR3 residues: CASSQAGDEQFF. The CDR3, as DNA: TGTGCCAGCAGCCAAGCCGGGGATGAGCAGTTCTTC.

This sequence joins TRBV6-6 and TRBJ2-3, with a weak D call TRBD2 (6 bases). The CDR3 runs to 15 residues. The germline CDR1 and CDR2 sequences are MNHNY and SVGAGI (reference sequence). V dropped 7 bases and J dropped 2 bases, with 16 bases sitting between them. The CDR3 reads CASTPRGLYTDTQYF. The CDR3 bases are TGTGCCAGCACCCCCCGGGGACTCTACACAGATACGCAGTATTTT.

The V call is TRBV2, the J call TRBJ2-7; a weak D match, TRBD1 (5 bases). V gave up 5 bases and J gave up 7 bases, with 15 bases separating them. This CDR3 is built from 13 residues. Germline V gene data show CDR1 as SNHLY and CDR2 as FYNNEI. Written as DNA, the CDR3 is TGTGCCAGCAGTAAGGACACCCCAAAGGAGCAGTACTTC. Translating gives CASSKDTPKEQYF.

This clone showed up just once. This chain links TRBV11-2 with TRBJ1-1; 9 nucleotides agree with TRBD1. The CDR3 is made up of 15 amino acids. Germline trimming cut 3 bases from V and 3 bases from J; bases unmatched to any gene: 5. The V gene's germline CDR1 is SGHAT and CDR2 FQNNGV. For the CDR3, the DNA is TGTGCCAGCAGCTTTGGAACAGGGGGCGACACTGAAGCTTTCTTT. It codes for CASSFGTGGDTEAFF.

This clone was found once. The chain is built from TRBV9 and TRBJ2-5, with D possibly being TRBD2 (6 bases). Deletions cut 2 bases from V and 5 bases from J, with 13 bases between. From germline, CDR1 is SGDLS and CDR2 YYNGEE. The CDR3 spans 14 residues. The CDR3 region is CASSVTSTQETQYF. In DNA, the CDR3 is TGTGCCAGCAGCGTCACTAGCACTCAGGAGACCCAGTACTTC.

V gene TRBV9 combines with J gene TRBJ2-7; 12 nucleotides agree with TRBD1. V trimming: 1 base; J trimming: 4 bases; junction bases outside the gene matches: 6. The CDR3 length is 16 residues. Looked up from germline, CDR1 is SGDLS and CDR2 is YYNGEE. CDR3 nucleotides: TGTGCCAGCAGCGTACAGGGACAGGGGGCACTGTACGAGCAGTACTTC. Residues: CASSVQGQGALYEQYF.

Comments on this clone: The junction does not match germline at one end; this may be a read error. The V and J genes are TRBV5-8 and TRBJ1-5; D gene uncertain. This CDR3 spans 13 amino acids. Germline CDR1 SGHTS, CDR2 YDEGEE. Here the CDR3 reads CASNSGWNRPQHF. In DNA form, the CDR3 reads TGTGCCAGCAATTCAGGATGGAATCGGCCCCAGCATTTT.